The clone carrying this T cell receptor beta chain occurred many times. Time point here: pre-sensitization, week 0. Treatment described: therapeutic diphenylcyclopropenone sensitization with weekly scalp DPC. TCRdb reprocessed the RACE reads with MiXCR, giving one entry per CDR3 protein. The sample shows 350,000 to 400,000 distinct CDR3 sequences, about 5.1% of them seen only once. This specimen comes from a study of human T cells and chemical hapten exposure. The V gene's germline CDR1 is MDHEN and CDR2 SYDVKM. This CDR3 region has 16 residues. V was trimmed by 3 bases and J by 0 bases, leaving 12 bases between them.

The origin of this receptor is a woman aged 45-59 years with alopecia areata. Some clones in this sample may be carry-over from other donors' samples. This chain joins TRBV28 and TRBJ2-1; D is ambiguous. The sequencing used whole blood, collected in connection with sensitization to the hapten diphenylcyclopropenone (DPC). CDR3 sequence reads: CASSLPNQVSYNEQFF. DNA of the CDR3: TGTGCCAGCAGTTTGCCCAACCAGGTCTCCTACAATGAGCAGTTCTTC.